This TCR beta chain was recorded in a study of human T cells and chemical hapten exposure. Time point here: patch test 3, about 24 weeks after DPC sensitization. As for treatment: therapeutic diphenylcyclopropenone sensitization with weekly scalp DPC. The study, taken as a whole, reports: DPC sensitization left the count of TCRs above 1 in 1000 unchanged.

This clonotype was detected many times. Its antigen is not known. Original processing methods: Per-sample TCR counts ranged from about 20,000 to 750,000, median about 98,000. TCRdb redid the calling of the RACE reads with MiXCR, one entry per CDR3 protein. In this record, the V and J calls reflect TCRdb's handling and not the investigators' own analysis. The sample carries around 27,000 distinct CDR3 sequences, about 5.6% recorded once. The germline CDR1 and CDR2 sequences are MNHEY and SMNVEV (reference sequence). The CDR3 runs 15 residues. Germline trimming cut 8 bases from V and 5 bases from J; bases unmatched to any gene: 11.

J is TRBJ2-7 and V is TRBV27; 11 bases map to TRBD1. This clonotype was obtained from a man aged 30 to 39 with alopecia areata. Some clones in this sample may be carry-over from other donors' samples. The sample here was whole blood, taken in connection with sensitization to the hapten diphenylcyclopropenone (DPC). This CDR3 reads CASHKGDRGSDEQYF. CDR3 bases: TGTGCCAGCCACAAAGGGGACAGGGGGTCCGACGAGCAGTACTTC.